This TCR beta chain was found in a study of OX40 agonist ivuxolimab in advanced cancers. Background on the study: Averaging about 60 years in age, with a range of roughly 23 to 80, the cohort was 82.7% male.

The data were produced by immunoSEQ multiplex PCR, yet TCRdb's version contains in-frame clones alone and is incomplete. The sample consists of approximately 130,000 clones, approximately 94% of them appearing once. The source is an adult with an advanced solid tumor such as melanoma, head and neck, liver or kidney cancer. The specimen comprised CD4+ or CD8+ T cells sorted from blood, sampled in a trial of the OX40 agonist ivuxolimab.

The chain's CDR3 is CAISESDGDQYF. DNA for the CDR3: TGTGCCATCAGTGAGTCCGACGGGGACCAGTACTTC. The chain employs TRBV10-3 and TRBJ2-5; D may be TRBD2 (5 bases). Between the trimmed V and J ends, which lost 0 bases and 10 bases, there was a span of 9 bases. This CDR3 has 12 amino acids. CDR1 is ENHRY, CDR2 SYGVKD, per germline.